Each of the 28 T cell receptor beta chains below was sequenced from the same sample in a study of cytomegalovirus exposure and HLA in healthy donors. The protocol was immunoSEQ multiplex PCR, while the TCRdb copy is restricted to in-frame clones and leaves out a portion. The data contain 160,000 or so clones, 88% of them singletons. The sequencing sample was made of PBMCs. These receptors all come from a young man in good health and CMV-seronegative.

The CDR3 DNA reads TGCGCCAGCAGAGGCCCGGGGTCTGACTATGGCTACACCTTC. This codes for CASRGPGSDYGYTF. The chain links TRBV4-1 to TRBJ1-2, with D hard to call. The CDR3 consists of 14 residues. Germline V gene lookup returns CDR1 MGHRA and CDR2 YSYEKL. V dropped 6 bases and J dropped 3 bases, with 14 bases sitting between them.

This chain uses TRBV5-1 with TRBJ2-2, with TRBD2 matching over 11 bases. J gave up 1 base and V 0 bases, and 2 bases lay outside the gene matches. The CDR3 runs to 17 residues. Germline V gene data show CDR1 as SGHRS and CDR2 as YFSETQ. CDR3 loop: CASSLGTSGRNTGELFF. The CDR3 coding sequence is TGCGCCAGCAGCTTGGGTACTAGCGGGAGGAACACCGGGGAGCTGTTTTTT. Full variable domain (missing parts from reference TRBV5-1 and TRBJ2-2): KAGVTQTPRYLIKTRGQQVTLSCSPISGHRSVSWYQQTPGQGLQFLFEYFSETQRNKGNFPGRFSGRQFSNSRSEMNVSTLELGDSALYLCASSLGTSGRNTGELFFGEGSRLTVL.

The chain has TRBV29-1 and TRBJ1-2, with 7 bases matching TRBD1. Germline assignment: CDR1 SQVTM and CDR2 ANQGSEA. The V gene end was trimmed by 0 bases and the J gene end by 4 bases; junction bases not matched to a gene: 2. The CDR3 length is 13 residues. The DNA for the CDR3 is TGCAGCGTTGAAGAGGGACAGTTCTATGGCTACACCTTC. Encoded protein: CSVEEGQFYGYTF.

The gene calls are TRBV4-2 and TRBJ1-2; no clear D gene. Germline V gene data show CDR1 as LGHNA and CDR2 as YNFKEQ. Trimming removed 0 bases at V and 6 bases at J, with 17 bases between. CDR3 size: 16 residues. The CDR3 spells CASSQDVEAQWDGYTF. DNA of the CDR3: TGTGCCAGCAGCCAAGATGTGGAGGCCCAATGGGATGGCTACACCTTC.

The genes are TRBV4-2 and TRBJ2-7; 9 nucleotides match TRBD2. With V trimmed by 4 bases and J by 6 bases, 13 bases remained unmatched. In germline, CDR1 is LGHNA, CDR2 YNFKEQ. This CDR3 is built from 16 residues. The CDR3 DNA follows: TGTGCCAGCAGCCCGGGGCGGGTAGCGGGAGTCCCCGAGCAGTACTTC. Translation: CASSPGRVAGVPEQYF.

Concerning this clone: At one boundary the junction diverges from the germline segment, which might be a read error. The genes are TRBV19 and TRBJ2-3; TRBD2 aligns across 14 bases. The CDR3 covers 12 residues. Germline CDR1 is LNHDA and CDR2 is SQIVND (reference sequence). CDR3: CASRGLAGAPDF. The DNA for the CDR3 is TGTGCCAGTAGGGGACTAGCGGGGGCCCCAGATTTT.

The chain uses TRBV4-3 and TRBJ2-3, with D perhaps TRBD2 (7 bases). This CDR3 has 15 amino acids. Germline loops: CDR1 LGHNA, CDR2 YSLEER. The V end was cut by 0 bases, the J end by 4 bases, with 11 bases between. CDR3 nucleotide sequence: TGCGCCAGCAGCCAAGATCGGGGGGCATCAGATACGCAGTATTTT. Encoded protein: CASSQDRGASDTQYF.

The DNA of the CDR3 is TGCAGCGCGCGACTAGTTGGTACGCAGTATTTT. Protein sequence: CSARLVGTQYF. The chain has TRBV29-1 and TRBJ2-3, with D perhaps TRBD2 (6 bases). Germline-derived CDR1 and CDR2 are SQVTM and ANQGSEA. The CDR3 is made up of 11 amino acids. The V end lost 7 bases, the J end lost 8 bases, and 13 bases lay between the germline ends.

The gene calls are TRBV27 and TRBJ1-1; the D gene is possibly TRBD1 (5 bases). V lost 1 base to trimming and J lost 5 bases, with 14 bases between them. The germline gives CDR1 MNHEY, CDR2 SMNVEV (reference sequence). The CDR3 spans 15 residues. CDR3 coding DNA: TGTGCCAGCAGTTTATTGGGGGGAAGGGGTACTGAAGCTTTCTTT. Translated, it gives CASSLLGGRGTEAFF.

The V and J genes are TRBV7-9 and TRBJ1-1; D gene unclear. The V end lost 4 bases, the J end lost 4 bases, and 13 bases lay between the germline ends. Germline V gene lookup returns CDR1 SEHNR and CDR2 FQNEAQ (reference sequence). This CDR3 contains 14 residues. The CDR3 spells CASSSEAGSTEAFF. The CDR3 nucleotides read TGTGCCAGCAGCTCCGAGGCGGGCTCCACTGAAGCTTTCTTT.

The CDR3 region is CAKRTSGGNEQFF. The CDR3 nucleotides read TGTGCCAAAAGGACTAGCGGGGGCAATGAGCAGTTCTTC. The chain recombines TRBV19 with TRBJ2-1, with 13 nucleotides matching TRBD2. V was clipped by 10 bases and J by 6 bases; unmatched bases: 3. The CDR3 is made up of 13 amino acids. Germline lookup yields CDR1 LNHDA and CDR2 SQIVND (reference sequence).

V usage is TRBV5-1 and J usage is TRBJ2-6, with 10 bases aligning to TRBD1. The CDR3 runs 14 residues. CDR1 is SGHRS and CDR2 is YFSETQ in the germline V gene. V was clipped by 0 bases and J by 13 bases; unmatched bases: 4. CDR3 nucleotide sequence: TGCGCCAGCAGCTTGGCCGGGACAGGGGCGGTCCTGACTTTC. It translates to CASSLAGTGAVLTF.

V usage is TRBV18 and J usage is TRBJ2-2; TRBD1 agrees at 9 bases. Germline V CDR1 and CDR2: KGHSH, LQKENI. The CDR3 is 16 residues long. V shed 3 bases, J shed 6 bases, and the junction held 8 bases outside the gene matches. The CDR3 bases are TGTGCCAGCTCACCCGGACAGGGGCTATCCGCCGGGGAGCTGTTTTTT. This codes for CASSPGQGLSAGELFF.

The chain uses TRBV28 and TRBJ1-2, with 8 positions matching TRBD1. With V trimmed by 4 bases and J by 7 bases, 8 bases remained unmatched. This CDR3 contains 14 residues. Per germline, CDR1 MDHEN and CDR2 SYDVKM. CDR3 in DNA: TGTGCCAGCAGTTCGCAGGGGGCGCTCGGTGGCTACACCTTC. Amino acids: CASSSQGALGGYTF.

The chain couples TRBV28 to TRBJ2-7; no definite D call. Germline loops: CDR1 MDHEN, CDR2 SYDVKM. This CDR3 has 11 amino acids. Trimming pared 5 bases from V and 3 bases from J, leaving 5 bases between. Written as DNA, the CDR3 is TGTGCCAGCAGTCCCCACTACGAGCAGTACTTC. It codes for CASSPHYEQYF.

The chain combines TRBV5-1 with TRBJ2-7, with 9 bases fitting TRBD1. CDR1 and CDR2 (germline): SGHRS, YFSETQ. The length of the CDR3 is 15 residues. The trim removed 4 bases at V and 6 bases at J, leaving 11 bases unmatched. CDR3 residues: CASSRGTGRVGEQYF. DNA of the CDR3: TGCGCCAGCAGCCGTGGGACAGGGAGGGTCGGCGAGCAGTACTTC.

This chain joins TRBV4-2 and TRBJ1-1, with D possibly being TRBD1 (6 bases). CDR3 size: 17 residues. CDR1 and CDR2 from the germline V gene are LGHNA and YNFKEQ. V was shortened by 0 bases and J by 1 base, with 15 bases between the two germline ends. This CDR3 reads CASSQDPLQGWNTEAFF. Here the CDR3 DNA reads TGTGCCAGCAGCCAAGACCCCCTACAGGGTTGGAACACTGAAGCTTTCTTT.

This sequence joins TRBV4-2 and TRBJ1-2; 8 bases agree with TRBD1. The length of the CDR3 is 14 residues. Germline assignment: CDR1 LGHNA and CDR2 YNFKEQ. V shed 5 bases, J shed 4 bases, and the junction held 6 bases outside the gene matches. DNA for the CDR3: TGTGCCAGCAGCGCCGGGACAGGCCTCTATGGCTACACCTTC. It specifies CASSAGTGLYGYTF.

A few counts support this clone. The chain couples TRBV7-6 to TRBJ2-1; 8 bases match TRBD2. The CDR3 is 14 residues long. Germline trimming cut 4 bases from V and 9 bases from J; bases unmatched to any gene: 8. CDR1 is SGHVS and CDR2 is FNYEAQ in the germline V gene. CDR3 loop: CASSSAGGSSEQFF. The CDR3 nucleotides read TGTGCCAGCAGCTCTGCGGGGGGATCGTCTGAGCAGTTCTTC.

The chain uses TRBV4-1 and TRBJ2-5; TRBD1 is a possible D gene (5 bases). This CDR3 comprises 15 residues. Trimming took 1 base from V and 2 from J, leaving 11 bases between them. CDR1 and CDR2 (germline): MGHRA, YSYEKL. DNA of the CDR3: TGCGCCAGCAGCCAAGGAGCAGGGAAACAAGAGACCCAGTACTTC. Protein product: CASSQGAGKQETQYF.

This chain connects TRBV29-1 to TRBJ2-3; D gene unclear. Germline V gene sequence: CDR1 SQVTM, CDR2 ANQGSEA. This CDR3 has 13 amino acids. CDR3 in amino acids: CLTRRILTDTQYF. CDR3 nucleotides: TGCCTCACGCGGCGAATACTCACAGATACGCAGTATTTT.

This chain links TRBV5-1 with TRBJ2-3, with 13 bases matching TRBD2. Germline V CDR1 and CDR2: SGHRS, YFSETQ. CDR3 length: 17 residues. The J segment lost 2 bases and the V segment lost 4 bases, leaving 7 bases of the junction unmatched. Written as DNA, the CDR3 is TGCGCCAGCAGCATAGGGACTAGCGGGAAGATCACAGATACGCAGTATTTT. Its translation: CASSIGTSGKITDTQYF.

This clone was seen a single time. The chain carries TRBV9 and TRBJ2-1, with 7 bases lining up with TRBD1. CDR3 length: 16 residues. The germline V gene has CDR1 SGDLS and CDR2 YYNGEE. The V and J ends lost 0 bases and 6 bases, in that order; junction bases with no gene match: 9. The CDR3 is CASSVDPTGVGNEQFF. CDR3 nucleotide sequence: TGTGCCAGCAGCGTAGACCCTACAGGGGTTGGCAATGAGCAGTTCTTC.

V gene TRBV19 combines with J gene TRBJ1-4; 7 nucleotides line up with TRBD1. The CDR3 loop spans 14 amino acids. V shed 7 bases and J 7 bases; nucleotides not matched to a gene: 9. The germline V gene has CDR1 LNHDA and CDR2 SQIVND (reference sequence). The CDR3 region has the DNA TGTGCCAGTATCCAATCAGGGGGGCCTGAAAAACTGTTTTTT. The encoded protein is CASIQSGGPEKLFF.

The chain joins TRBV15 to TRBJ1-2, with TRBD1 matching over 9 bases. V lost 3 bases and J lost 10; bases outside the gene matches: 6. This CDR3 is built from 13 residues. Germline lookup yields CDR1 LNHNV and CDR2 YYDKDF (reference sequence). CDR3 in DNA: TGTGCCACCAGCAGGGGACAGGGAGTAGACTACACCTTC. It translates to CATSRGQGVDYTF.

The gene calls are TRBV4-2 and TRBJ2-3, with 11 bases identical to TRBD1. Germline V gene sequence: CDR1 LGHNA, CDR2 YNFKEQ. With 0 bases clipped from V and 4 bases from J, the junction kept 12 bases outside the gene matches. The length of the CDR3 is 19 residues. The CDR3 coding sequence is TGTGCCAGCAGCCAAGAAAAGGGTCGGGGGACAGGGGGTGCAGATACGCAGTATTTT. Translated: CASSQEKGRGTGGADTQYF.

J is TRBJ1-2 and V is TRBV27, with D maybe TRBD1 (5 bases). Per germline, CDR1 MNHEY and CDR2 SMNVEV (reference sequence). V lost 3 bases to trimming and J lost 8 bases, with 13 bases between them. CDR3 length equals 13 residues. The CDR3 protein is CASSFGPKGGYTF. As DNA, the CDR3 is TGTGCCAGCAGTTTTGGTCCCAAGGGGGGCTACACCTTC.

This clone was seen just once. This chain connects TRBV10-3 to TRBJ2-6; 9 bases are shared with TRBD2. With V trimmed by 3 bases and J by 0 bases, 3 bases remained unmatched. The CDR3 has 17 residues. Per germline, CDR1 ENHRY and CDR2 SYGVKD. The CDR3 is CAISDPAGGSGANVLTF. For the CDR3, the DNA is TGTGCCATCAGTGACCCAGCGGGGGGCTCTGGGGCCAACGTCCTGACTTTC.